This T cell receptor beta chain appears in the sequencing data of a study of cytomegalovirus exposure and HLA in healthy donors. Whole-study results and caveats: Both high specificity and high sensitivity reportedly marked the classifier's diagnosis of cytomegalovirus status. Rare sequences made up most TCRs, while some public TCRs were found in many donors.

On this clone: Its antigen is not identified.

An approximately 120-subject validation cohort, separate from the approximately 610-subject first cohort, supplied the donors. This CDR3 contains 18 residues. The germline V and J ends were trimmed by 0 bases and 0 bases, with 17 bases remaining between them. CDR1 LNHNV and CDR2 YYDKDF come from the germline V gene (reference sequence). Only in-frame clones appear in the TCRdb table, and some are missing; sequencing was by immunoSEQ multiplex PCR. The sample contains 55,000 to 75,000 clones, 92% of which appear only once. The chain uses TRBV15 and TRBJ1-1, with D perhaps TRBD1 (6 bases). The sequencing sample was made of PBMCs. The TCR originated in a man between 18 and 29 years old in good health and CMV-seropositive. CDR3 protein: CATSRDRPGGNLNTEAFF. The CDR3 coding sequence is TGTGCCACCAGCAGAGATCGCCCGGGGGGCAACTTGAACACTGAAGCTTTCTTT. The variable domain in full, with the rest retrieved from reference TRBV15 and TRBJ1-1, is DAMVIQNPRYQVTQFGKPVTLSCSQTLNHNVMYWYQQKSSQAPKLLFHYYDKDFNNEADTPDNFQSRRPNTSFCFLDIRSPGLGDTAMYLCATSRDRPGGNLNTEAFFGQGTRLTVV.